Listed below are T cell receptor beta chains from one sample, sequenced in a study. Profiled with immunoSEQ multiplex PCR; TCRdb holds only in-frame clones, not every one. The sample has about 68,000 clones, 93% seen once. Sequencing used PBMCs. These receptors came from a man aged 35 to 55 with rheumatoid arthritis. Both conserved end residues are trimmed from each CDR3.

V	J	CDR3
TRBV5-1	TRBJ1-2	ASSLAETQNYGYT
TRBV9	TRBJ1-2	ASSEGGPPAYGYT
TRBV5-6	TRBJ1-1	ASSFVGEAF
TRBV3-1/TRBV3-2	TRBJ2-7	ARGKKVHPYEQY
TRBV6-5	TRBJ2-1	ASRGTSVLNEQF
TRBV2	TRBJ2-7	ASIRDGPYEQY
TRBV7-9	TRBJ1-2	ASSLQGSSYGYT
TRBV6-5	TRBJ2-3	ASSLGLAGARDTQY
TRBV29-1	TRBJ1-1	SVRVSDTEAF
TRBV27	TRBJ2-7	ATATRGQGDSNEQY
TRBV9	TRBJ2-5	ASSVAPKGQETQY
TRBV7-3	TRBJ1-1	ASSSRGSNTEAF
TRBV7-9	TRBJ2-7	ASSKTEWAGLYEQY
TRBV29-1	TRBJ2-1	SVGTESYNEQF
TRBV5-6	TRBJ2-5	ASSLGLTSGGREETQY
TRBV5-8	TRBJ2-7	ASSPRGGPRSEQY
TRBV30	TRBJ1-5	AWSTDRGNQPQH
TRBV2	TRBJ1-1	ASSDTTRGVPEAF